The rows below give T cell receptor beta chains drawn from one sample of a study of cytomegalovirus exposure and HLA in healthy donors. Sequencing used immunoSEQ multiplex PCR; TCRdb keeps in-frame clones, though not all of them. The data hold under 200,000 clones, with around 85% observed a single time. The sequenced material came from PBMCs. The receptors originated from a man in his forties or fifties in good health and CMV-seronegative. Each CDR3 is given with its conserved first and last residue. A D gene is named only where the DNA matches it firmly. Not every row has a clone size; where given, it reads once, few, many or a size class.

>-|-|TRBV9|TRBJ2-1
TGTGCCAGCAGCACCTTGGGGGGGGCAGGAAATGAGCAGTTCTTC
CASSTLGGAGNEQFF
>-|-|TRBV5-1|TRBJ1-6
TGCGCCAGCAGCTTGGCCGGGGGAATTAACTCACCCCTCCACTTT
CASSLAGGINSPLHF
>-|once|TRBV4-1|TRBJ2-7
TGCGCCAGCAGCCAAGTCGTACGGGGCGAGCAGTACTTC
CASSQVVRGEQYF
>-|-|TRBV6-5|TRBJ2-2
TGTGCCAGCAGGCAGGTCGGGGAGCTGTTTTTT
CASRQVGELFF
>-|-|TRBV18|TRBJ1-1
TGTGCCAGCTCACTACTCAGGGACACTGAAGCTTTCTTT
CASSLLRDTEAFF
>TRBD2|-|TRBV7-9|TRBJ2-7
TGTGCCAGCAGCTTTTCGGGGGAGGGACTCGGGTACTTC
CASSFSGEGLGYF
>-|-|TRBV19|TRBJ1-3
TGTGCCAGTCAGGTTGGAAACACCATATATTTT
CASQVGNTIYF
>-|-|TRBV6-4|TRBJ1-5
TGTGCCAGCCCCCACGTAGCCTCAAATCAGCCCCAGCATTTT
CASPHVASNQPQHF
>TRBD2|-|TRBV7-2|TRBJ2-1
TGTGCCAGCAGCCTCGGGGGGGAGCAGTTCTTC
CASSLGGEQFF
>-|few|TRBV5-6|TRBJ1-1
TGTGCCAGCAGCTTCAGGGCGGGAACTGAAGCTTTCTTT
CASSFRAGTEAFF
>TRBD2|-|TRBV6-5|TRBJ2-5
TGTGCCAGCAGTTACGGATCTAGCGGGGGGGGAACCCAGTACTTC
CASSYGSSGGGTQYF
>TRBD1|-|TRBV7-2|TRBJ1-1
TGTGCCAGCACCTTGGGACAGGCGAACACTGAAGCTTTCTTT
CASTLGQANTEAFF
>TRBD1|once|TRBV6-1|TRBJ1-5
TGTGCCAGCAGGAATGGGACAGCCTACAATCAGCCCCAGCATTTT
CASRNGTAYNQPQHF
>-|once|TRBV5-8|TRBJ2-3
TGTGCCAGCAGCTCCGCCGGTGACAGGAGCACAGATACGCAGTATTTT
CASSSAGDRSTDTQYF
>TRBD1|-|TRBV6-5|TRBJ2-7
TGTGCCAGCAGTTCCATACCAGACAGGGAGAGGTACTTC
CASSSIPDRERYF
>TRBD1|-|TRBV4-2|TRBJ2-7
TGTGCCAGCAGCCAAGGACCACAGGGGAAAGACTACGAGCAGTACTTC
CASSQGPQGKDYEQYF